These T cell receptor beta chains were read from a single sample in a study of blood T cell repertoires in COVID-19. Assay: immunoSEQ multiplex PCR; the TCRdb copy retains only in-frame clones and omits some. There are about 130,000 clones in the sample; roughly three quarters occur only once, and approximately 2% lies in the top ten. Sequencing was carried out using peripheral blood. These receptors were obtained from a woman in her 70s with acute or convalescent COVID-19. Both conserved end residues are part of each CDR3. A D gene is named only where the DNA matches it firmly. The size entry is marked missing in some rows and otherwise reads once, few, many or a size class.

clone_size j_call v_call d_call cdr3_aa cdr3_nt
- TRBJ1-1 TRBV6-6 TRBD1 CASSPIFRTGRNAEAFF TGTGCCAGCAGTCCCATATTTCGGACAGGGAGGAACGCTGAAGCTTTCTTT
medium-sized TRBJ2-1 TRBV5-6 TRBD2 CASSWKARGAYNEQFF TGTGCCAGCAGCTGGAAAGCGCGGGGGGCGTACAATGAGCAGTTCTTC
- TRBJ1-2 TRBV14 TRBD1 CASSYVPGQRGGYTF TGTGCCAGCAGTTATGTACCGGGACAGCGAGGAGGCTACACCTTC
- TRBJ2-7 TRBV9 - CASSVATASSYEQYF TGTGCCAGCAGCGTAGCCACCGCGAGCTCCTACGAGCAGTACTTC
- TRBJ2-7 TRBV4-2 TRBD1 CASSQGDRGTYEQYF TGTGCCAGCAGCCAGGGGGACAGGGGAACCTACGAGCAGTACTTC
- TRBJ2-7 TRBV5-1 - CASSLGVRRSYEQYF TGCGCCAGCAGCTTGGGAGTAAGGAGGTCCTACGAGCAGTACTTC
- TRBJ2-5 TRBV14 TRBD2 CASSRGLAGEGQETQYF TGTGCCAGCAGCCGAGGACTAGCGGGCGAGGGGCAAGAGACCCAGTACTTC
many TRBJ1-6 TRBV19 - CASSRPRRESSYNSPLHF TGTGCCAGTAGTCGACCCCGCCGGGAGAGCTCCTATAATTCACCCCTCCACTTT
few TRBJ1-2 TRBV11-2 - CASSLWNGEGHTF TGTGCCAGCAGCCTTTGGAACGGCGAGGGACACACGTTC
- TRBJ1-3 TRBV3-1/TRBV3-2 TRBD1 CASSQWPTGISGNTIYF TGTGCCAGCAGCCAATGGCCGACAGGGATCTCTGGAAACACCATATATTTT
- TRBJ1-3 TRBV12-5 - CASGLTTGTGNTIYF TGTGCTAGTGGTTTAACCACAGGGACTGGAAACACCATATATTTT
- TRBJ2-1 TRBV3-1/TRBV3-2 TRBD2 CASSPNSGGHNEQFF TGTGCCAGCAGCCCAAATAGCGGGGGGCACAATGAGCAGTTCTTC
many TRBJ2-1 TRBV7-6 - CASSLGGTNEQFF TGTGCCAGCAGCTTGGGCGGGACCAATGAGCAGTTCTTC
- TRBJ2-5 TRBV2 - CASSESGRGATQYF TGTGCCAGCAGTGAATCGGGTCGGGGGGCTACCCAGTACTTC
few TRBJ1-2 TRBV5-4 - CASSRTGSGYGYTF TGTGCCAGCAGCCGCACGGGGTCGGGCTATGGCTACACCTTC
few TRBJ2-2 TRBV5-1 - CASSFGGNTGELFF TGCGCCAGCAGCTTCGGAGGGAACACCGGGGAGCTGTTTTTT
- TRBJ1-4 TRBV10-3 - CAIREGGATNEKLFF TGTGCCATCAGGGAAGGGGGTGCAACTAATGAAAAACTGTTTTTT
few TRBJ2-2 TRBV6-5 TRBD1 CASSTGDRELFF TGTGCCAGCAGTACAGGGGACCGGGAGCTGTTTTTT
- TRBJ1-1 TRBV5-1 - CASSLAVSGEAFF TGCGCCAGCAGCTTGGCCGTGTCAGGCGAAGCTTTCTTT
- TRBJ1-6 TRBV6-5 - CASSYFGGVGNSPLHF TGTGCCAGCAGTTACTTCGGGGGGGTTGGGAATTCACCCCTCCACTTT
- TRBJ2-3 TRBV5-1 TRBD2 CASSLGLAGGSDTQYF TGCGCCAGCAGTCTTGGACTAGCGGGGGGCTCAGATACGCAGTATTTT
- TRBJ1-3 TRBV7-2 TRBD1 CASSPTGGVGNTIYF TGTGCCAGCAGCCCAACAGGGGGCGTAGGAAACACCATATATTTT
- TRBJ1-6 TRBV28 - CASTLGAGNSPLHF TGTGCCAGCACCCTGGGCGCAGGGAATTCACCCCTCCACTTT
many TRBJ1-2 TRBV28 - CASSALTGSSYGYTF TGTGCCAGCAGTGCCCTGACAGGCTCGAGCTATGGCTACACCTTC
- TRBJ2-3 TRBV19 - CASSGIGTDTQYF TGTGCCAGTTCGGGAATTGGGACAGATACGCAGTATTTT
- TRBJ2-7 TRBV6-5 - CASRTPARDEQYF TGTGCCAGCAGAACCCCCGCCAGGGACGAGCAGTACTTC
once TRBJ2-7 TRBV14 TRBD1 CASSYTGTVPYEQYF TGTGCCAGCAGCTACACCGGGACAGTTCCCTACGAGCAGTACTTC
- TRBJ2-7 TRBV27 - CASSLSGAWEQYF TGTGCCAGCAGTTTATCTGGGGCTTGGGAGCAGTACTTC
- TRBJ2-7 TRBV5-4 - CASSVDLTYEQYF TGTGCCAGCAGCGTGGACCTAACCTACGAGCAGTACTTC
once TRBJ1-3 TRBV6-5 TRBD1 CASSYSGTGTGNTIYF TGTGCCAGCAGTTACTCGGGGACAGGGACTGGAAACACCATATATTTT
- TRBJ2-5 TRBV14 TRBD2 CASSHLAGEETQYF TGTGCCAGCAGCCATTTAGCGGGGGAAGAGACCCAGTACTTC
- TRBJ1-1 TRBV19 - CASSTPQAGVTEAFF TGTGCCAGTAGTACCCCGCAGGCCGGGGTCACTGAAGCTTTCTTT
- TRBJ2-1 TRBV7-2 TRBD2 CASSPRASGFQGGEQFF TGTGCCAGCAGCCCGAGGGCTAGCGGGTTTCAAGGGGGTGAGCAGTTCTTC
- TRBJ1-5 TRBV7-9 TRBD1 CASSIAGTDNQPQHF TGTGCCAGCAGCATCGCCGGGACAGATAATCAGCCCCAGCATTTT
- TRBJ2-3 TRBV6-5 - CASSYGLAYSTDTQYF TGTGCCAGCAGTTACGGGCTAGCGTACAGCACAGATACGCAGTATTTT
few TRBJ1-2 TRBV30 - CAWRAPGTNSRSYTF TGTGCCTGGAGAGCTCCCGGGACAAACTCAAGAAGCTACACCTTC